This T cell receptor (beta chain) was sequenced in a study of shared clonotypes between healthy human individuals. J was trimmed by 5 bases and V by 2 bases; bases with no gene match: 10. The CDR3 loop spans 17 amino acids. Germline V gene sequence: CDR1 SGHTA, CDR2 FQGNSA. Per sorted-subset replicate PCR, input was approximately 210 ng DNA, representing roughly 28,000 T cell genomes. As processed by the authors: ImmunoSEQ only sent back junction sequences with no quality scores, so filtering was done differently. Using immunoSEQ multiplex PCR, the repertoire was profiled, and TCRdb retains in-frame clones only, with some absent. The V and J calls and clone size come from that table; D and trimming were worked out from the DNA. The profile shows some 2.1 million clones, 85% to 95% of them singletons. Free of recent acute infections or vaccinations, the donors were healthy HIV-negative adults. CD4+ cells yielded CD45RA+ naive and CD45RA-negative memory subsets.

The chain joins TRBV7-2 to TRBJ2-2; 8 bases are shared with TRBD2. Specimen: naive CD4+ T cells sorted from blood. Subset reported: CD45RA+ positively selected. The receptor comes from a young man in good health. DNA for the CDR3: TGTGCCAGCAGCTTAAGTTCGTTTGTAGCGGGAACCGGGGAGCTGTTTTTT. It specifies CASSLSSFVAGTGELFF.